Detailed here is one T cell receptor (beta chain). This record belongs to a study of cytomegalovirus exposure and HLA in healthy donors. Clones were read by immunoSEQ multiplex PCR, and TCRdb kept only the in-frame ones, dropping some. The sample comprises approximately 97,000 clones, 90% to 95% of which are singletons, and approximately 1.1% rests with the top ten. Per the germline V gene, CDR1 is SGHTA and CDR2 is FQGTGA. CDR3 length equals 13 residues. The ends were cut back, 5 bases at V and 8 bases at J, with 15 bases in the middle. The chain combines TRBV7-3 with TRBJ1-1; D unresolved. The source is a woman aged 25 to 39 in good health and CMV-seropositive. Sequences were obtained from PBMCs. Here the CDR3 reads CASSRLVRGEAFF. CDR3 DNA sequence: TGTGCCAGCAGCCGCCTAGTAAGAGGGGAAGCTTTCTTT.